What follows is one TCR beta chain and its context. Per the study methods: Nucleated cell counts were estimated from reference gene primer amplification. Using immunoSEQ multiplex PCR, the repertoire was profiled, and TCRdb retains in-frame clones only, with some absent. The DNA gave D and trimming, while V, J and clone size come from that table. The profile shows more than 250,000 clones, 89% of them singletons. The data were taken from a study of blood T cell repertoires in COVID-19. Looking at the study overall: Collection of acute and convalescent COVID-19 samples took place in the United States, Italy and Spain. Sample material is recorded as cDNA or gDNA derived from T cells, B-cell-depleted T cells, or PBMCs.

V was trimmed by 5 bases and J by 2 bases, leaving 6 bases between them. The CDR3 is made up of 11 amino acids. Germline loops: CDR1 DFQATT, CDR2 SNEGSKA (reference sequence). Sequencing was performed on peripheral blood. The chain carries TRBV20-1 and TRBJ2-5; D gene ambiguous. This clonotype was obtained from a man in his late teens or twenties who had recovered from COVID-19. The CDR3 loop reads CSAHRQETQYF. The CDR3 nucleotides are TGCAGTGCTCATCGGCAAGAGACCCAGTACTTC.